This T cell receptor (beta chain) was recovered during a study of T cells in Graves' hyperthyroidism and ophthalmopathy. A few counts support this clonotype. Its antigen is not identified. Patients having uncontrolled infection, another autoimmune disease, pregnancy or lactation were not included. Study results and caveats: From stable hyperthyroidism, ophthalmopathy was set apart by a 13 V-J model. It was a median approximately 7.1 months before onset that the model predicted ophthalmopathy. Most clonotypes that expanded in the thyroid above 0.001 also showed up in blood.

TCR beta CDR3 region amplification was performed from RNA transcripts. Primed by the HTBI set, a first-round RT-PCR was run on the TCR CDR3. TCRdb re-called the multiplex PCR reads with MiXCR, one entry per CDR3 protein. The data contain 250,000 to 300,000 distinct CDR3 sequences, roughly 15% of them singletons. Trimming took 0 bases from V and 8 from J; bases not matched to a gene: 4. This CDR3 has 13 residues. Per germline, CDR1 SGHNT and CDR2 YYREEE (reference sequence). This chain connects TRBV5-4 to TRBJ1-2; 7 nucleotides match TRBD1. The TCR sequence derives from a woman aged 35 to 49 with Graves' hyperthyroidism that later progressed to Graves' ophthalmopathy. The specimen sequenced was blood. CDR3 residues: CASSLETGDGYTF. The DNA for the CDR3 is TGTGCCAGCAGCTTGGAAACAGGGGACGGCTACACCTTC.